These 9 T cell receptor beta chains were sequenced from one sample in a study of shared clonotypes between healthy human individuals. Naive-designated CD8 cells lacked CD45RO, were positively enriched for CCR7, and omitted terminally differentiated effector memory CD45RA+ cells. Clones were read by immunoSEQ multiplex PCR, and TCRdb kept only the in-frame ones, dropping some. The table has about 2 million clones, over 85% seen once. Input material: naive CD8+ T cells sorted from blood. These receptors were collected from a man younger than 35 in good health.

The rearrangement joins TRBV2 to TRBJ2-5; the D gene is possibly TRBD2 (6 bases). In germline, CDR1 is SNHLY, CDR2 FYNNEI. The CDR3 covers 11 residues. V gave up 8 bases and J gave up 4 bases, with 8 bases separating them. CDR3 in amino acids: CASAEGETQYF. CDR3 nucleotides: TGTGCCAGCGCGGAGGGAGAGACCCAGTACTTC.

The chain couples TRBV11-2 to TRBJ2-1, with D perhaps matching TRBD1 (5 bases). Trimming removed 5 bases at V and 4 bases at J, with 12 bases between. The CDR3 consists of 14 residues. The germline V gene encodes CDR1 SGHAT and CDR2 FQNNGV. CDR3 DNA sequence: TGTGCCAGCAGCCCAACCGACAGTTACAATGAGCAGTTCTTC. It specifies CASSPTDSYNEQFF.

With regard to this clone: Other nucleotide sequences in the sample specify the same CDR3. The CDR3 nucleotides read TGTGCCAGCAGCTTATTGAACACCGGGGAGCTGTTTTTT. Translation: CASSLLNTGELFF. The chain employs TRBV7-2 and TRBJ2-2; D uncertain. Per the germline V gene, CDR1 is SGHTA and CDR2 is FQGNSA. V was trimmed by 2 bases and J by 1 base, leaving 2 bases between them. This CDR3 spans 13 amino acids.

This chain joins TRBV5-5 and TRBJ1-6, with D possibly being TRBD1 (5 bases). Germline V lookup: CDR1 SGHKS, CDR2 YYEKEE (reference sequence). This CDR3 region has 15 residues. Trimming removed 6 bases at V and 9 bases at J, with 19 bases between. CDR3 DNA: TGTGCCAGCAACTCTGGGCAGGGCAATGGTTCACCCCTCCACTTT. It specifies CASNSGQGNGSPLHF.

In regard to this clone: Other DNA sequences in the sample encode the same CDR3. The chain couples TRBV7-8 to TRBJ2-7; D is uncertain. Trimming stripped 1 base from V and 0 bases from J, with 7 bases between. Germline CDR1 and CDR2: SGHVS and FQNEAQ. CDR3 length: 14 residues. The chain's CDR3 is CASSLVGSSYEQYF. The CDR3 region has the DNA TGTGCCAGCAGCTTAGTCGGAAGCTCCTACGAGCAGTACTTC.

The CDR3 protein is CASGRGPDEQYF. DNA for the CDR3: TGTGCCAGCGGGCGGGGGCCAGACGAGCAGTACTTC. J is TRBJ2-7 and V is TRBV2; a possible D gene is TRBD2 (7 bases). Germline V gene lookup returns CDR1 SNHLY and CDR2 FYNNEI. V was cut by 8 bases and J by 5 bases, with 13 bases left in between. The CDR3 length is 12 residues.

The rearrangement links TRBV28 to TRBJ2-3, with D maybe TRBD2 (6 bases). V was trimmed by 3 bases and J by 5 bases, leaving 9 bases between them. CDR3 length: 13 amino acids. From germline, CDR1 is MDHEN and CDR2 SYDVKM. Written as DNA, the CDR3 is TGTGCCAGCAGTTTGTGGGGGGAAGATACGCAGTATTTT. Translating it yields CASSLWGEDTQYF.

The gene calls are TRBV28 and TRBJ1-1; tentatively, D is TRBD1 (6 bases). The CDR3 is 21 residues long. The germline V gene encodes CDR1 MDHEN and CDR2 SYDVKM. With 1 base removed from V and 3 bases from J, the gap between germline ends came to 30 bases. CDR3 residues: CASSLLSGGAGATLGDTEAFF. The DNA of the CDR3 is TGTGCCAGCAGTTTATTAAGTGGCGGGGCAGGGGCCACACTCGGGGACACTGAAGCTTTCTTT. Full variable domain (remainder filled in from reference TRBV28 and TRBJ1-1): DVKVTQSSRYLVKRTGEKVFLECVQDMDHENMFWYRQDPGLGLRLIYFSYDVKMKEKGDIPEGYSVSREKKERFSLILESASTNQTSMYLCASSLLSGGAGATLGDTEAFFGQGTRLTVV.

This clone was seen just once. The chain links TRBV6-1 to TRBJ2-7; maybe TRBD2 (5 bases). This CDR3 is 15 amino acids long. Trimming pared 6 bases from V and 3 bases from J, leaving 18 bases between. Germline V gene data show CDR1 as MNHNS and CDR2 as SASEGT. CDR3 in amino acids: CASSHRGSYLYEQYF. The CDR3 region has the DNA TGTGCCAGCAGCCATCGGGGATCCTATCTCTACGAGCAGTACTTC.